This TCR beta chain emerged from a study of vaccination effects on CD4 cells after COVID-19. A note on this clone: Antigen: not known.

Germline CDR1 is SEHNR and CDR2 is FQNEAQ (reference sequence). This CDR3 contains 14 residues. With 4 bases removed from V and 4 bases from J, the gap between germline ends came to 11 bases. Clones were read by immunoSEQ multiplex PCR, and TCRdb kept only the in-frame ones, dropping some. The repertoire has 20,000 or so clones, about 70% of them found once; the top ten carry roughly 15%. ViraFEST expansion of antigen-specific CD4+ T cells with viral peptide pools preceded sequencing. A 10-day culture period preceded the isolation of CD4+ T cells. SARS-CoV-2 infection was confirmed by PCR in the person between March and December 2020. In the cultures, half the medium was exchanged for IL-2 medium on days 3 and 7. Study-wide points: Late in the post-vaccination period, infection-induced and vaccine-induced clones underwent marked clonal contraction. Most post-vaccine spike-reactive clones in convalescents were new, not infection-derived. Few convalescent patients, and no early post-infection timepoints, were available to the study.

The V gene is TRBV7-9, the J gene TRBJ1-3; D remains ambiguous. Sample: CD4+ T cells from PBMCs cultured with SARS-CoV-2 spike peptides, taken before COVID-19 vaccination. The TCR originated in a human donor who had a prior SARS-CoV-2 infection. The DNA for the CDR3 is TGTGCCAGCAGCTCACGGACGGGGGGAAACACCATATATTTT. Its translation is CASSSRTGGNTIYF.